These 22 T cell receptor beta chains originate from one sample sequenced in a study of T cells in localized non-small cell lung cancer. The repertoire was sequenced with immunoSEQ multiplex PCR; TCRdb's copy has only in-frame clones and lacks some. The table includes around 2,600 clones, approximately 33% detected once. The material was lung tumor tissue, obtained before any cancer treatment. The receptors were gathered from a man aged 35 to 70 with stage I lung adenocarcinoma.

The rearrangement joins TRBV6-8 to TRBJ2-3; 12 bases fit TRBD2. The V and J ends lost 5 bases and 5 bases, in that order; junction bases with no gene match: 2. Germline V gives CDR1 MNHGY, CDR2 SAAAGT. This CDR3 is 14 amino acids long. For the CDR3, the DNA is TGTGCCAGCAGTGCGGGACTAGCGGGAGATACGCAGTATTTT. Amino acid sequence: CASSAGLAGDTQYF.

The table lists this clone with a few counts. This chain joins TRBV6-8 and TRBJ2-7; TRBD1 agrees at 7 bases. V shed 6 bases and J 0 bases; nucleotides not matched to a gene: 5. CDR3 length: 14 residues. Germline loops: CDR1 MNHGY, CDR2 SAAAGT. The CDR3 region is CASSTDRFSYEQYF. CDR3 sequence (DNA): TGTGCCAGCAGCACGGACAGGTTCTCCTACGAGCAGTACTTC.

The chain has TRBV11-3 and TRBJ1-1; D uncertain. Trimming shortened V by 5 bases and J by 0 bases, and 10 bases separated the two germline ends. This CDR3 is 14 amino acids long. From germline, CDR1 is SGHNT and CDR2 YENEEA. The CDR3 region has the DNA TGTGCCAGCAGCCCCGGGAGGTTGAACACTGAAGCTTTCTTT. Translated, it gives CASSPGRLNTEAFF.

The V gene is TRBV6-8, the J gene TRBJ1-1; no clear D gene. The V gene lost 4 bases and the J gene lost 3 bases, with 12 bases spanning the gap. The CDR3 totals 14 residues. Germline lookup yields CDR1 MNHGY and CDR2 SAAAGT. CDR3 nucleotides: TGTGCCAGCAGTTTGGATCCGGGGTACACTGAAGCTTTCTTT. Translation gives CASSLDPGYTEAFF.

The chain is built from TRBV9 and TRBJ2-2; no reliable D call. V was trimmed by 4 bases and J by 6 bases, leaving 13 bases between them. The CDR3 has 14 residues. CDR1 and CDR2 (germline): SGDLS, YYNGEE. The CDR3 here is CASSPSFSSGELFF. The CDR3 region has the DNA TGTGCCAGCAGCCCCTCCTTCTCGTCCGGGGAGCTGTTTTTT.

This clone was observed a handful of times. CDR3 sequence: CASSQVPETGGIATNEKLFF. In DNA form, the CDR3 reads TGTGCCAGCAGCCAAGTTCCGGAGACAGGGGGAATTGCAACTAATGAAAAACTGTTTTTT. The V gene is TRBV11-3, the J gene TRBJ1-4; 9 bases fit TRBD1. In germline, CDR1 is SGHNT, CDR2 YENEEA. Trimming at V came to 5 bases and at J to 0 bases, leaving 16 bases not matched to a gene. This CDR3 spans 20 amino acids.

This clone was seen more than once but under ten times. The chain is built from TRBV6-8 and TRBJ2-2; TRBD2 agrees at 11 bases. CDR3 length: 15 amino acids. The V gene end was trimmed by 4 bases and the J gene end by 7 bases; junction bases not matched to a gene: 5. CDR1 is MNHGY, CDR2 SAAAGT, per germline. CDR3: CASSLAGGPHGELFF. CDR3 DNA: TGTGCCAGCAGTTTAGCGGGAGGGCCGCACGGGGAGCTGTTTTTT.

This clone rates as large. J is TRBJ2-7 and V is TRBV9; 7 bases map to TRBD2. The CDR3 consists of 13 residues. The germline V gene encodes CDR1 SGDLS and CDR2 YYNGEE. Trimming cost V 5 bases and J 6 bases; bases outside gene matches: 8. CDR3 residues: CASSGTTVGEQYF. In DNA, the CDR3 is TGTGCCAGCAGTGGGACTACCGTGGGCGAGCAGTACTTC.

The V call is TRBV2, the J call TRBJ1-1; weak D call: TRBD1 (5 bases). V shed 5 bases and J shed 6 bases, with 16 bases lying between them. CDR3 size: 14 residues. Per the germline V gene, CDR1 is SNHLY and CDR2 is FYNNEI. The CDR3 DNA reads as TGTGCCAGCAGTACCTACACAGGCATGGCTGAAGCTTTCTTT. Translated: CASSTYTGMAEAFF.

This clone was seen only once. The chain is built from TRBV25-1 and TRBJ2-3; 9 nucleotides agree with TRBD2. Per the germline V gene, CDR1 is MGHDK and CDR2 is SYGVNS. J lost 4 bases, V lost 3 bases, and 5 bases had no gene match. The CDR3 totals 15 residues. The DNA for the CDR3 is TGTGCCAGCAGTGATAGCGGGAGATTTTCAGATACGCAGTATTTT. It yields the protein CASSDSGRFSDTQYF. Supplemented by reference TRBV25-1 and TRBJ2-3, the full variable domain reads EADIYQTPRYLVIGTGKKITLECSQTMGHDKMYWYQQDPGMELHLIHYSYGVNSTEKGDLSSESTVSRIRTEHFPLTLESARPSHTSQYLCASSDSGRFSDTQYFGPGTRLTVL.

This clone has a handful of counts. V and J are TRBV6-8 and TRBJ1-3, with D possibly being TRBD1 (6 bases). The CDR3 runs to 14 residues. The V gene's germline CDR1 is MNHGY and CDR2 SAAAGT. V gave up 6 bases and J gave up 2 bases, with 11 bases separating them. For the CDR3, the DNA is TGTGCCAGCAGCCGGCAGGGGCCTGGAAACACCATATATTTT. The encoded protein is CASSRQGPGNTIYF.

This clone came up once. V gene TRBV28 combines with J gene TRBJ2-7, with D possibly being TRBD2 (5 bases). V shed 4 bases and J shed 5 bases, with 18 bases lying between them. Per germline, CDR1 MDHEN and CDR2 SYDVKM. The CDR3 extends over 15 amino acids. This chain's CDR3 is CASSSWTLSGHEQYF. In nucleotides, the CDR3 is TGTGCCAGCAGTTCCTGGACTTTGTCTGGCCACGAGCAGTACTTC.

This clone was picked up a small number of times. CDR3 protein: CASSYTGAPEQYF. The CDR3 DNA reads TGTGCCAGCAGTTACACAGGGGCTCCCGAGCAGTACTTC. The gene calls are TRBV6-8 and TRBJ2-7; the match to TRBD1 covers 7 bases. With V trimmed by 2 bases and J by 6 bases, 4 bases remained unmatched. Germline V gene data show CDR1 as MNHGY and CDR2 as SAAAGT. The CDR3 length is 13 residues.

This rearrangement joins TRBV5-3 to TRBJ2-7; D possibly corresponds to TRBD2 (6 bases). TRBV5-3 is designated an ORF whose function remains uncertain. There are 14 residues in the CDR3. V gave up 0 bases and J gave up 2 bases, with 9 bases separating them. Here the CDR3 reads CARSLAGATYEQYF. CDR3 nucleotide sequence: TGTGCCAGAAGCTTGGCGGGAGCGACCTACGAGCAGTACTTC.

This clone ranks as medium-sized. The chain uses TRBV6-8 and TRBJ2-4; TRBD2 might be the D (5 bases). CDR1 is MNHGY and CDR2 is SAAAGT in the germline V gene. V gave up 6 bases and J gave up 0 bases, with 15 bases separating them. The CDR3 spans 16 residues. The CDR3 coding sequence is TGTGCCAGCAGATCCGGTGAGGGTGTAGCCAAAAACATTCAGTACTTC. This sequence encodes CASRSGEGVAKNIQYF.

This clone was detected only once. The chain has TRBV29-1 and TRBJ1-3; 7 bases align to TRBD1. The CDR3 loop spans 16 amino acids. V gave up 3 bases and J gave up 0 bases; unmatched junction bases: 8. Germline values: CDR1 SQVTM, CDR2 ANQGSEA. In DNA form, the CDR3 reads TGCAGCGTTGAGGTTGGACAGGCCGGCTCTGGAAACACCATATATTTT. Its protein product is CSVEVGQAGSGNTIYF.

The genes are TRBV19 and TRBJ1-1; tentatively, D is TRBD1 (5 bases). Looked up from germline, CDR1 is LNHDA and CDR2 is SQIVND (reference sequence). V lost 9 bases to trimming and J lost 5 bases, with 22 bases between them. The CDR3 spans 15 residues. CDR3 DNA sequence: TGTGCCAGCAACGGATATAGAGGGGCTAGGACTGAAGCTTTCTTT. This codes for CASNGYRGARTEAFF.

The gene calls are TRBV19 and TRBJ2-7, with D possibly called TRBD1 or TRBD2 (7 bases each). Trimming removed 2 bases at V and 4 bases at J, with 9 bases between. The CDR3 length is 13 residues. The V gene's germline CDR1 is LNHDA and CDR2 SQIVND (reference sequence). CDR3 sequence: CASSIQGGYEQYF. The CDR3 coding sequence is TGTGCCAGTAGTATACAGGGGGGGTACGAGCAGTACTTC.

By share, this clone counts as medium-sized. This chain uses TRBV11-3 with TRBJ1-3; tentatively, D is TRBD1 (5 bases). The CDR3 is 15 amino acids. CDR1 SGHNT and CDR2 YENEEA come from the germline V gene. Trimming stripped 4 bases from V and 0 bases from J, with 10 bases between. CDR3 in amino acids: CASSSDTNSGNTIYF. CDR3 nucleotides: TGTGCCAGCAGCTCGGACACTAACTCTGGAAACACCATATATTTT.

This clone showed up just a few times. The V call is TRBV6-8, the J call TRBJ2-2; D gene ambiguous. Germline-derived CDR1 and CDR2 are MNHGY and SAAAGT. Trimming stripped 0 bases from V and 4 bases from J, with 15 bases between. The CDR3 totals 17 residues. CDR3 nucleotide sequence: TGTGCCAGCAGTTACTCACCACAGACTGTCTCCACCGGGGAGCTGTTTTTT. Translation gives CASSYSPQTVSTGELFF.

The chain joins TRBV29-1 to TRBJ2-1, with unresolved D. V was trimmed by 4 bases and J by 8 bases, leaving 12 bases between them. The CDR3 sequence is 12 residues long. Germline V gives CDR1 SQVTM, CDR2 ANQGSEA. The CDR3 DNA sequence: TGCAGCGTTGGGATTAGCACCCATGAGCAGTTCTTC. Amino acid sequence: CSVGISTHEQFF.

By frequency in the sample, this clone is medium-sized. The V gene is TRBV11-3, the J gene TRBJ2-7, with 7 nucleotides matching TRBD1. The CDR3 sequence is 16 residues long. The V gene's germline CDR1 is SGHNT and CDR2 YENEEA. Trimming removed 5 bases from V and 0 bases from J; junction bases left unmatched: 10. CDR3 coding DNA: TGTGCCAGCAGCCCGTGGACAGGCCCGAGCTCCTACGAGCAGTACTTC. This sequence encodes CASSPWTGPSSYEQYF.